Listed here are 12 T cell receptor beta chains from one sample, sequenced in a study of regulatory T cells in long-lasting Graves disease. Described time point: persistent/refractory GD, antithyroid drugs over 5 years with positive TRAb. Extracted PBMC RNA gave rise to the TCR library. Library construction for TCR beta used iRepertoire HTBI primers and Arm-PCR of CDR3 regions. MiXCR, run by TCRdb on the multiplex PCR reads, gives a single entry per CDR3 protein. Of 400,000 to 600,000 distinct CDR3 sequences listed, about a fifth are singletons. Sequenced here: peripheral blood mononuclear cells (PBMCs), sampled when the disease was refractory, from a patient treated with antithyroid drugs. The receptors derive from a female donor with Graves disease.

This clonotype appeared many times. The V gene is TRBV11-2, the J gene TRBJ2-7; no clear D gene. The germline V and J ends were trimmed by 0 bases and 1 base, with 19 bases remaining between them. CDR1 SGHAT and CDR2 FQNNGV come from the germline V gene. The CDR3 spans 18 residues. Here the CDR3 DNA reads TGTGCCAGCAGCTTAGATCTTTTCGATTCGGGCCGGTCCTACGAGCAGTACTTC. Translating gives CASSLDLFDSGRSYEQYF.

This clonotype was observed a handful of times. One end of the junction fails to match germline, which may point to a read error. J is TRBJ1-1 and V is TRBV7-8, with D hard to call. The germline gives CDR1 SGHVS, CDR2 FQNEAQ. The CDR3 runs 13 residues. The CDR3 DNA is TGTGCCAGCAGCTTTACAGTCTACACTGGAGCTTTCTTT. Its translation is CASSFTVYTGAFF.

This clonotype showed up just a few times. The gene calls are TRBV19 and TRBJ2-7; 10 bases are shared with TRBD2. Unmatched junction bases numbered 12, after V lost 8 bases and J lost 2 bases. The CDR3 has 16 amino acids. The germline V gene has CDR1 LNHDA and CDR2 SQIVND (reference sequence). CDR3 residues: CASQYRGTSGAYEQYF. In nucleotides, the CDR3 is TGTGCCAGTCAGTATAGAGGAACTAGCGGGGCCTACGAGCAGTACTTC.

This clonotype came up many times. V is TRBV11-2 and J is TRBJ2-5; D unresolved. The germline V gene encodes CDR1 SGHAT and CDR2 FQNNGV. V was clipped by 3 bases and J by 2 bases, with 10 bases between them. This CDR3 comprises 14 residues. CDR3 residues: CASSFRSKQETQYF. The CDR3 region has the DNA TGTGCCAGCAGCTTTAGGTCAAAACAAGAGACCCAGTACTTC.

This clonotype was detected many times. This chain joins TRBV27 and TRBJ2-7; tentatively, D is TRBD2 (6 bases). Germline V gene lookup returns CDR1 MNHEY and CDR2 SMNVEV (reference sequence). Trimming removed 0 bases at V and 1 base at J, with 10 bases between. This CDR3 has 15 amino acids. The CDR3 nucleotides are TGTGCCAGCAGTTTATCCGGGACTGAATCCTACGAGCAGTACTTC. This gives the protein CASSLSGTESYEQYF.

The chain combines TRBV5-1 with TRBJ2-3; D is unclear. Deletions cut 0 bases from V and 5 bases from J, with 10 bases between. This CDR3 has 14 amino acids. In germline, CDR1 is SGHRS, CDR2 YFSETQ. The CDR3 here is CASSLGFAGDTQYF. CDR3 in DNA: TGCGCCAGCAGCTTGGGCTTCGCCGGAGATACGCAGTATTTT. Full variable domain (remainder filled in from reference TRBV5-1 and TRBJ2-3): KAGVTQTPRYLIKTRGQQVTLSCSPISGHRSVSWYQQTPGQGLQFLFEYFSETQRNKGNFPGRFSGRQFSNSRSEMNVSTLELGDSALYLCASSLGFAGDTQYFGPGTRLTVL.

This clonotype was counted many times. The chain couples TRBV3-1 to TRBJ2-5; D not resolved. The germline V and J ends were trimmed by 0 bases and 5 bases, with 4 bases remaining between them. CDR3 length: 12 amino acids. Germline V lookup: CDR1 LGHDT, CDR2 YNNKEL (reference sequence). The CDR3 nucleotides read TGTGCCAGCAGCCAAGATCACGAGACCCAGTACTTC. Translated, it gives CASSQDHETQYF.

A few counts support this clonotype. Here the CDR3 DNA reads TGTGCCAGCGGTAGCGGGGGAGCTAGCACAGATACGCAGTATTTT. This gives the protein CASGSGGASTDTQYF. This chain links TRBV2 with TRBJ2-3; 9 nucleotides agree with TRBD2. Germline V lookup: CDR1 SNHLY, CDR2 FYNNEI. The CDR3 consists of 15 residues. J was trimmed by 0 bases and V by 8 bases; bases with no gene match: 6.

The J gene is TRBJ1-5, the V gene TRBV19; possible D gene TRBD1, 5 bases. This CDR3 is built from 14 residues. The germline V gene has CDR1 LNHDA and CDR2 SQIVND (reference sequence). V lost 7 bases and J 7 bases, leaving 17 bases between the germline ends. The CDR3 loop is CASILSGKGQPQHF. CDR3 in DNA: TGTGCCAGTATTTTGTCAGGGAAGGGACAGCCCCAGCATTTT. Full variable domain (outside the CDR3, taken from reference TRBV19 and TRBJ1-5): DGGITQSPKYLFRKEGQNVTLSCEQNLNHDAMYWYRQDPGQGLRLIYYSQIVNDFQKGDIAEGYSVSREKKESFPLTVTSAQKNPTAFYLCASILSGKGQPQHFGDGTRLSIL.

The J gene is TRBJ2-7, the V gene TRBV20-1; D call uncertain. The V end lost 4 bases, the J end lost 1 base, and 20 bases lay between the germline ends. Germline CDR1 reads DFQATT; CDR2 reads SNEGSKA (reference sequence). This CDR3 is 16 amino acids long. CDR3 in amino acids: CSAINPALSTSYEQYF. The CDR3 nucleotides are TGCAGTGCTATAAATCCGGCGTTGTCCACTTCCTACGAGCAGTACTTC.

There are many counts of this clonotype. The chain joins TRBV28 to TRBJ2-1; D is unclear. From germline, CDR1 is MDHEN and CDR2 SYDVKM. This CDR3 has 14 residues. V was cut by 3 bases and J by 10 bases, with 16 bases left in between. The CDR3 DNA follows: TGTGCCAGCAGTTTGTCCCCCTTGGGTTGGGAGCAGTTCTTC. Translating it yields CASSLSPLGWEQFF.

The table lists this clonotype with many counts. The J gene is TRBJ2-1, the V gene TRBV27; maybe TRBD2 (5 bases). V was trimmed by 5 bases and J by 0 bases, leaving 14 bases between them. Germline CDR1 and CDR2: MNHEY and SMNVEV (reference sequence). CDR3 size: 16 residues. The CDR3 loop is CASSGLIASSYNEQFF. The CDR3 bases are TGTGCCAGCAGTGGACTCATAGCTAGCTCCTACAATGAGCAGTTCTTC.